This is a list of T cell receptor beta chains from one sample in a study of blood T cells in healthy people across ages. MiXCR was run by TCRdb on the 5' RACE reads, yielding one entry per CDR3 protein. The table lists about a million distinct CDR3 sequences, roughly half of them singletons. Material: blood. These receptors were taken from a woman aged 55 to 70 in good health. The CDR3 runs from the conserved cysteine through the conserved F or W. D genes are given only for firm matches. Clone size is not always given. Where it is, it says once, few, many or a class for expanded clones.

len: 15
d_gene: NA
v_gene: TRBV9
abundance: NA
j_gene: TRBJ1-6
CDR3nt: TGTGCCAGCAGCGTGTCCGGGACGCTGAATTCACCCCTCCACTTT
CDR3aa: CASSVSGTLNSPLHF

len: 12
d_gene: NA
v_gene: TRBV6-5
abundance: NA
j_gene: TRBJ1-2
CDR3nt: TGCGCCAGCAGCCCCCCCCGGGGTGGCCACACCTTC
CDR3aa: CASSPPRGGHTF

len: 13
d_gene: NA
v_gene: TRBV20-1
abundance: few
j_gene: TRBJ2-7
CDR3nt: TGCAGTGCTACACCTTCCGGACAACGGACGGAGTACTTC
CDR3aa: CSATPSGQRTEYF

len: 18
d_gene: TRBD1
v_gene: TRBV12-3/TRBV12-4
abundance: few
j_gene: TRBJ2-6
CDR3nt: TGTGCCAGCAGCCCGAGGACAGGGGTCCCATCTGGGGCCAACGTCCTGACTTTC
CDR3aa: CASSPRTGVPSGANVLTF

len: 16
d_gene: NA
v_gene: TRBV28
abundance: NA
j_gene: TRBJ2-7
CDR3nt: TGTGCCAGCAGTTTGGGTGGGTCGACCGGATACTACGAGCAGTACTTC
CDR3aa: CASSLGGSTGYYEQYF

len: 19
d_gene: TRBD2
v_gene: TRBV9
abundance: NA
j_gene: TRBJ2-4
CDR3nt: TGTGCCAGCAGCGCGAGCGTCCCGGGACTAGCGGGAGGGCGTATCATTCAGTACTTC
CDR3aa: CASSASVPGLAGGRIIQYF

len: 15
d_gene: TRBD2
v_gene: TRBV28
abundance: few
j_gene: TRBJ2-7
CDR3nt: TGTGCCAGCAGTTTTTCCGGGACTAACCGTTACGAGCAGTACTTC
CDR3aa: CASSFSGTNRYEQYF

len: 14
d_gene: NA
v_gene: TRBV27
abundance: NA
j_gene: TRBJ2-7
CDR3nt: TGTGCCGGCAGTTTATTAGGCGGAAATTACGAGCAGTACTTC
CDR3aa: CAGSLLGGNYEQYF

len: 17
d_gene: TRBD2
v_gene: TRBV27
abundance: NA
j_gene: TRBJ2-1
CDR3nt: TGTGCCAGCAGTTTAAGGTTGGGACTAGCGGGAGTTAGTGAGCAGTTCTTC
CDR3aa: CASSLRLGLAGVSEQFF

len: 14
d_gene: NA
v_gene: TRBV9
abundance: NA
j_gene: TRBJ2-1
CDR3nt: TGTGCCAGCAGCGTAGGCGGGGCGGTTAATGAGCAGTTCTTC
CDR3aa: CASSVGGAVNEQFF

len: 18
d_gene: NA
v_gene: TRBV24-1
abundance: few
j_gene: TRBJ2-1
CDR3nt: TGTGCCACCAGTGATTTGCAAGGGGCCGGGAACCCCTACAATGAGCAGTTCTTC
CDR3aa: CATSDLQGAGNPYNEQFF

len: 16
d_gene: TRBD1
v_gene: TRBV4-1
abundance: NA
j_gene: TRBJ2-3
CDR3nt: TGCGCCAGCAGCCAAGGCCCTCAGGGGGTCGGAGATACGCAGTATTTT
CDR3aa: CASSQGPQGVGDTQYF

len: 14
d_gene: NA
v_gene: TRBV7-2
abundance: few
j_gene: TRBJ1-2
CDR3nt: TGTGCCAGCAGCTTAGCCTGGGAGAACTATGGCTACACCTTC
CDR3aa: CASSLAWENYGYTF

len: 14
d_gene: NA
v_gene: TRBV12-5
abundance: few
j_gene: TRBJ1-2
CDR3nt: TGTGCTAGTGGAGGACGACCCGCTAACTATGGCTACACCTTC
CDR3aa: CASGGRPANYGYTF

len: 14
d_gene: NA
v_gene: TRBV7-8
abundance: once
j_gene: TRBJ1-5
CDR3nt: TGTGCCAGCAGTCGGGGACATTTCAATCAGCCCCAGCATTTT
CDR3aa: CASSRGHFNQPQHF

len: 14
d_gene: NA
v_gene: TRBV28
abundance: NA
j_gene: TRBJ2-3
CDR3nt: TGTGCCAGCAATGATTGGGTTAACACAGATACGCAGTATTTT
CDR3aa: CASNDWVNTDTQYF

len: 15
d_gene: NA
v_gene: TRBV27
abundance: few
j_gene: TRBJ2-3
CDR3nt: TGTGCCAGCAGTACGGGGAGACTAGTAGGAGATACGCAGTATTTT
CDR3aa: CASSTGRLVGDTQYF

len: 12
d_gene: NA
v_gene: TRBV7-8
abundance: few
j_gene: TRBJ1-2
CDR3nt: TGTGCCAGCAGCCCTCAGCTCTATGGCTACACCTTC
CDR3aa: CASSPQLYGYTF

len: 14
d_gene: NA
v_gene: TRBV20-1
abundance: NA
j_gene: TRBJ2-1
CDR3nt: TGCAGTGCTAGAGATAACGCGGTTGACAATGAGCAGTTCTTC
CDR3aa: CSARDNAVDNEQFF

len: 12
d_gene: NA
v_gene: TRBV15
abundance: few
j_gene: TRBJ2-3
CDR3nt: TGTGCCACCAGCAGAGGACCTGATACGCAGTATTTT
CDR3aa: CATSRGPDTQYF

len: 15
d_gene: TRBD2
v_gene: TRBV6-2/TRBV6-3
abundance: NA
j_gene: TRBJ2-1
CDR3nt: TGTGCCAGCAGTTACACTAGCGGGAGGTACAATGAGCAGTTCTTC
CDR3aa: CASSYTSGRYNEQFF

len: 15
d_gene: TRBD1
v_gene: TRBV5-5
abundance: NA
j_gene: TRBJ2-7
CDR3nt: TGTGCCAGCAGTTACGGCAGGGGGCGGGATGCCGAGCAGTACTTC
CDR3aa: CASSYGRGRDAEQYF

len: 14
d_gene: NA
v_gene: TRBV24-1
abundance: many
j_gene: TRBJ2-7
CDR3nt: TGTGCCACCAAGTGGGGGACTCGTAGCGACGAGCAGTACTTC
CDR3aa: CATKWGTRSDEQYF

len: 13
d_gene: NA
v_gene: TRBV28
abundance: NA
j_gene: TRBJ1-4
CDR3nt: TGTGCCAGCACAGAGGACACGAGGGAAAAACTGTTTTTT
CDR3aa: CASTEDTREKLFF

len: 13
d_gene: TRBD1
v_gene: TRBV6-1
abundance: few
j_gene: TRBJ2-5
CDR3nt: TGTGCCTCTCGGACAGGGGGCGGGGAGACCCAGTACTTC
CDR3aa: CASRTGGGETQYF

len: 15
d_gene: TRBD1
v_gene: TRBV15
abundance: NA
j_gene: TRBJ2-1
CDR3nt: TGTGCCACCAGCAGAGTTCGACAGGGTAACAATGAGCAGTTCTTC
CDR3aa: CATSRVRQGNNEQFF

len: 15
d_gene: TRBD2
v_gene: TRBV7-9
abundance: NA
j_gene: TRBJ2-5
CDR3nt: TGTGCCAGCAGCCCACGCCAGCGGGAGGTAGAGACCCAGTACTTC
CDR3aa: CASSPRQREVETQYF

len: 15
d_gene: NA
v_gene: TRBV7-9
abundance: NA
j_gene: TRBJ2-1
CDR3nt: TGTGCCAGCAGCTTATTGCGGGGATCCAGGAATGAGCAGTTCTTC
CDR3aa: CASSLLRGSRNEQFF

len: 16
d_gene: TRBD2
v_gene: TRBV27
abundance: NA
j_gene: TRBJ2-2
CDR3nt: TGTGCCAGCAGTAAAAAAGCGGGAGATGGAACCGGGGAGCTGTTTTTT
CDR3aa: CASSKKAGDGTGELFF

len: 15
d_gene: NA
v_gene: TRBV28
abundance: NA
j_gene: TRBJ2-7
CDR3nt: TGTGCCAGCAGTTCTCTGACCGCAGGGGCCTACGAGCAGTACTTC
CDR3aa: CASSSLTAGAYEQYF

len: 13
d_gene: NA
v_gene: TRBV20-1
abundance: few
j_gene: TRBJ1-2
CDR3nt: TGCAGTGCCGTCAGCCGCCGACTCTATGGCTACACCTTC
CDR3aa: CSAVSRRLYGYTF

len: 14
d_gene: NA
v_gene: TRBV29-1
abundance: many
j_gene: TRBJ2-6
CDR3nt: TGCAGCGTTGGTAGGGGAACTGGGGCCAACGTCCTGACTTTC
CDR3aa: CSVGRGTGANVLTF

len: 17
d_gene: NA
v_gene: TRBV4-1
abundance: NA
j_gene: TRBJ1-2
CDR3nt: TGCGCCAGCAGCCAAGTTCATCGGAGCGCCACCCACTATGGCTACACCTTC
CDR3aa: CASSQVHRSATHYGYTF

len: 13
d_gene: NA
v_gene: TRBV18
abundance: once
j_gene: TRBJ2-5
CDR3nt: TGTGCCAGCTCACCAGCCACGGCGGAGACCCAGTACTTC
CDR3aa: CASSPATAETQYF

len: 17
d_gene: NA
v_gene: TRBV29-1
abundance: NA
j_gene: TRBJ2-5
CDR3nt: TGCAGCGTTGTTGGACCCATTCAAGTGGTAGCTCAAGAGACCCAGTACTTC
CDR3aa: CSVVGPIQVVAQETQYF

len: 14
d_gene: NA
v_gene: TRBV12-3/TRBV12-4
abundance: few
j_gene: TRBJ2-1
CDR3nt: TGTGCCAGCAGATCCCCGTTACCGGGACTTAAGCAGTTCTTC
CDR3aa: CASRSPLPGLKQFF

len: 14
d_gene: TRBD2
v_gene: TRBV20-1
abundance: NA
j_gene: TRBJ2-3
CDR3nt: TGCAGTGCCCTGTCGCAGCGGGAGTTTGATACGCAGTATTTT
CDR3aa: CSALSQREFDTQYF

len: 16
d_gene: TRBD1
v_gene: TRBV29-1
abundance: NA
j_gene: TRBJ2-1
CDR3nt: TGCAGCGTTGTAGGGGGCCGGGACAGACCTTACAATGAGCAGTTCTTC
CDR3aa: CSVVGGRDRPYNEQFF